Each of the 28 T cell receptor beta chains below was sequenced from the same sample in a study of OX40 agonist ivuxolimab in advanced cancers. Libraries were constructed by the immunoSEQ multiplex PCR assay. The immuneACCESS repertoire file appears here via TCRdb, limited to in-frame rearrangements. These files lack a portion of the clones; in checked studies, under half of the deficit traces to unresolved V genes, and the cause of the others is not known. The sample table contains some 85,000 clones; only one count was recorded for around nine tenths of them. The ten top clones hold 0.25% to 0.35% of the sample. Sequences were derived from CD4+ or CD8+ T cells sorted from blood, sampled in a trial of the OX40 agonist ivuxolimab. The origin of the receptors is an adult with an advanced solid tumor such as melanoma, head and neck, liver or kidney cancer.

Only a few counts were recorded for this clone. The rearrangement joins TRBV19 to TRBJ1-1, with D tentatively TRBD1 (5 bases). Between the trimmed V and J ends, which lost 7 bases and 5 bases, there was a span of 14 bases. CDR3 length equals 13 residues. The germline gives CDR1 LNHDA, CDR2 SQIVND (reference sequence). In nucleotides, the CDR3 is TGTGCCAGTAACAATAGGGGTACGACTGAAGCTTTCTTT. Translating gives CASNNRGTTEAFF.

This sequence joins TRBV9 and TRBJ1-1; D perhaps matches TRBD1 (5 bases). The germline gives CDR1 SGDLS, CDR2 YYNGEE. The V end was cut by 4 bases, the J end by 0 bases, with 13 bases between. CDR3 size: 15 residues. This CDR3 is CASSTEGTVNTEAFF. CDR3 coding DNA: TGTGCCAGCAGCACCGAGGGGACGGTGAACACTGAAGCTTTCTTT.

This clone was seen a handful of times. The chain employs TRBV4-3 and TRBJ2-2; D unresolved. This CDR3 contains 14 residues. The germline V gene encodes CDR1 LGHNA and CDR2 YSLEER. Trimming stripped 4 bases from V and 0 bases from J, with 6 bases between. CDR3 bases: TGCGCCAGCAGCCTCGGGCCGAACACCGGGGAGCTGTTTTTT. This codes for CASSLGPNTGELFF.

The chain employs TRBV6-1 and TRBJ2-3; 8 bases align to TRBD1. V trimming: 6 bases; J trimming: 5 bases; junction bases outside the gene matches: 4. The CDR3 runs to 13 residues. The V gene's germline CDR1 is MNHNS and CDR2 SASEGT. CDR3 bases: TGTGCCAGCAGCCAGGGGGCTTTAGATACGCAGTATTTT. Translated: CASSQGALDTQYF.

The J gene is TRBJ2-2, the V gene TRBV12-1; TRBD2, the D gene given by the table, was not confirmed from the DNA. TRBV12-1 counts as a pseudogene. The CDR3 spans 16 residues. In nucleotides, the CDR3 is TGTGCCAGCAGCCATCCTAGCGGGCTAAACACCGGGGAGCTGTTTTTT. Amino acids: CASSHPSGLNTGELFF.

Written as DNA, the CDR3 is TGTGCCAGCAGCCAACAAGAGAACACTGAAGCTTTCTTT. Protein product: CASSQQENTEAFF. This sequence joins TRBV7-9 and TRBJ1-1; no definite D call. This CDR3 is 13 amino acids long. The germline V gene has CDR1 SEHNR and CDR2 FQNEAQ (reference sequence). With 5 bases removed from V and 1 base from J, the gap between germline ends came to 8 bases.

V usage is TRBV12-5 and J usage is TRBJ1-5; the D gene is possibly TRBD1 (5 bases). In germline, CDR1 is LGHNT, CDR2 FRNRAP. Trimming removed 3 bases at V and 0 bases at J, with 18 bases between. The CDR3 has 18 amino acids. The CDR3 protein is CASGFRGRACYSNQPQHF. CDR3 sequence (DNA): TGTGCTAGTGGTTTCCGGGGCAGGGCCTGTTATAGCAATCAGCCCCAGCATTTT.

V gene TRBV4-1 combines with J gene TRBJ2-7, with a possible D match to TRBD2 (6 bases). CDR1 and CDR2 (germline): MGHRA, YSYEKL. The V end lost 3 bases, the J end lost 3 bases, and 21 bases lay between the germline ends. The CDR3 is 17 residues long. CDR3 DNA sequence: TGCGCCAGCAGCCAGGGGGGTACGAGGTTAGCAAGCTACGAGCAGTACTTC. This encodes CASSQGGTRLASYEQYF.

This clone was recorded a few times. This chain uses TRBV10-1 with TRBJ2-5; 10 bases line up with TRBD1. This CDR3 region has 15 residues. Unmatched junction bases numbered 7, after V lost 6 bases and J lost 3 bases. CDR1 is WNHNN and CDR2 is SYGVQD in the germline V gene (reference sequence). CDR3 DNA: TGCGCCAGCAGGCCCGGGACAGGGGTTGAAGAGACCCAGTACTTC. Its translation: CASRPGTGVEETQYF.

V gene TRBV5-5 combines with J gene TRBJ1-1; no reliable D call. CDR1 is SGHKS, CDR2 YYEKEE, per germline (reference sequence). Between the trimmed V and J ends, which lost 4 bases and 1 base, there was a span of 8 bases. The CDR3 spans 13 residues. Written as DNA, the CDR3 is TGTGCCAGCAGCGAGACCTCGAACACTGAAGCTTTCTTT. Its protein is CASSETSNTEAFF.

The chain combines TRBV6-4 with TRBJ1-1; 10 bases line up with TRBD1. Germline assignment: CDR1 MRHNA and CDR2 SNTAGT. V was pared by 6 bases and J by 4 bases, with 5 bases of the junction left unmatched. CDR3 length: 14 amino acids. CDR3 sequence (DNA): TGTGCCAGCAGGACGGACAGGGGGGCCACTGAAGCTTTCTTT. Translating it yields CASRTDRGATEAFF.

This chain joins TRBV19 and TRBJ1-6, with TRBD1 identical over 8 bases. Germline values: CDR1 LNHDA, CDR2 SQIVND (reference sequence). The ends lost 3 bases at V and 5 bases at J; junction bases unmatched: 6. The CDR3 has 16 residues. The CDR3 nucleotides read TGTGCCAGTAGTATCGGGCAGGGGGCGGATAATTCACCCCTCCACTTT. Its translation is CASSIGQGADNSPLHF.

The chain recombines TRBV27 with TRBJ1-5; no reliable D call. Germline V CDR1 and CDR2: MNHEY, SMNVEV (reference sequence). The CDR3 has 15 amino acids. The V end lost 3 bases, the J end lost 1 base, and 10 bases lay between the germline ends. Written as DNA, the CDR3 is TGTGCCAGCAGTTTTATTTCTTCCAGCAATCAGCCCCAGCATTTT. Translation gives CASSFISSSNQPQHF.

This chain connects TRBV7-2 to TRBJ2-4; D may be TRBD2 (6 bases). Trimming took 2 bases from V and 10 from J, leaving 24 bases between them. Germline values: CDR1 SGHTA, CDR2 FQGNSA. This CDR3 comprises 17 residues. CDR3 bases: TGTGCCAGCAGCTTATACGTCGGGGAGGTAGCCAAACGAATTCAGTACTTC. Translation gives CASSLYVGEVAKRIQYF.

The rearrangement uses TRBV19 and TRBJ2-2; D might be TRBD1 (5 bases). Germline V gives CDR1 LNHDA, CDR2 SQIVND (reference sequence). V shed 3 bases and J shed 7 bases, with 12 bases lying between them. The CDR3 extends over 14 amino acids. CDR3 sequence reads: CASSMAGWNGELFF. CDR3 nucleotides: TGTGCCAGTAGTATGGCAGGGTGGAACGGGGAGCTGTTTTTT.

CDR3 in DNA: TGTGCCACCAGCAGAGGGGGGGGAGCGGACAGGGGCATCTACGAGCAGTACTTC. This gives the protein CATSRGGGADRGIYEQYF. The V gene is TRBV15, the J gene TRBJ2-7, with 9 bases that match TRBD1. Germline values: CDR1 LNHNV, CDR2 YYDKDF (reference sequence). Losses at the gene ends were 1 base for V and 3 bases for J; bases not matched to a gene: 13. The CDR3 is 18 amino acids. Variable domain in full (rest from reference TRBV15 and TRBJ2-7): DAMVIQNPRYQVTQFGKPVTLSCSQTLNHNVMYWYQQKSSQAPKLLFHYYDKDFNNEADTPDNFQSRRPNTSFCFLDIRSPGLGDTAMYLCATSRGGGADRGIYEQYFGPGTRLTVT.

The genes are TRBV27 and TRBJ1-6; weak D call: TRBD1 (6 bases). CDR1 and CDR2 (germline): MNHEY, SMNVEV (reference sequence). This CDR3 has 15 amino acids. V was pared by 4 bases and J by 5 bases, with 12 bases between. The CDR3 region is CASSYDRPNNSPLHF. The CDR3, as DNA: TGTGCCAGCAGTTACGACAGGCCTAATAATTCACCCCTCCACTTT.

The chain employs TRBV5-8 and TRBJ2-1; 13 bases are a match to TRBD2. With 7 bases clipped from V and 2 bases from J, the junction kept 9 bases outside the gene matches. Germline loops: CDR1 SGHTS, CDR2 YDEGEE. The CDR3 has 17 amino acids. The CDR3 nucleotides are TGTGCCAGCGGGACTAGCGGGGATTTTAGGGCCTACAATGAGCAGTTCTTC. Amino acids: CASGTSGDFRAYNEQFF.

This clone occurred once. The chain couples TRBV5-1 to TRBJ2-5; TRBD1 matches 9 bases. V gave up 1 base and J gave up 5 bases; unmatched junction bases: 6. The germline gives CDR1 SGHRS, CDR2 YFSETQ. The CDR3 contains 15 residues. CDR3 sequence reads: CASSLRGQGFETQYF. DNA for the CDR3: TGCGCCAGCAGCTTGAGGGGACAGGGTTTCGAGACCCAGTACTTC.

This chain's CDR3 is CASSFSDTRTDTQYF. CDR3 sequence (DNA): TGTGCCAGCAGCTTCTCGGACACCCGCACAGATACGCAGTATTTT. V and J are TRBV7-8 and TRBJ2-3; weak D call: TRBD1 (5 bases). The ends were cut back, 3 bases at V and 1 base at J, with 11 bases in the middle. The CDR3 is 15 amino acids. The germline CDR1 and CDR2 sequences are SGHVS and FQNEAQ.

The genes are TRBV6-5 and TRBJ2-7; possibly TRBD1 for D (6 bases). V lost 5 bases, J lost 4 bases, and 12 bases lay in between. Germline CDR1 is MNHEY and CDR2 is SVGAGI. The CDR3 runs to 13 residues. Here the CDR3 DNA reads TGTGCCAGCAGTGTAAATCAGGGGTACGAGCAGTACTTC. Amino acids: CASSVNQGYEQYF.

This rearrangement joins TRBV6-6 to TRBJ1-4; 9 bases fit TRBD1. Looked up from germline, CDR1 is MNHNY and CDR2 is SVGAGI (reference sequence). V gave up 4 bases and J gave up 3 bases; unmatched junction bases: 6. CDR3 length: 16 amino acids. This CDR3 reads CASSSDRGSANEKLFF. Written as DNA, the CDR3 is TGTGCCAGCAGTTCCGACAGGGGGTCGGCTAATGAAAAACTGTTTTTT.

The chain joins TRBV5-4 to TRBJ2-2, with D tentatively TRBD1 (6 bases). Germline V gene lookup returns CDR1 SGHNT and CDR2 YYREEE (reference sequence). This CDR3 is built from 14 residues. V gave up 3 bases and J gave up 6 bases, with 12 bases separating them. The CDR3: CASSYPRGAGELFF. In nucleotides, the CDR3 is TGTGCCAGCAGCTATCCCAGGGGCGCCGGGGAGCTGTTTTTT.

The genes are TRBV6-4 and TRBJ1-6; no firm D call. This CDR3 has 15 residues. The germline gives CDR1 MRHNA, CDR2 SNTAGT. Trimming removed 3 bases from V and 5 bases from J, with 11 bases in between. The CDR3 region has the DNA TGTGCCAGCAGTGATGAAGGGTCAAATAATTCACCCCTCCACTTT. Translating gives CASSDEGSNNSPLHF.

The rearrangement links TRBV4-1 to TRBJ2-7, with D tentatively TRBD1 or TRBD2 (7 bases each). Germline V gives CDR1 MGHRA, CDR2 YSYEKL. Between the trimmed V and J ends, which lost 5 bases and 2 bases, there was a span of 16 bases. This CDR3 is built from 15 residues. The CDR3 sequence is CASSSGRGGPYEQYF. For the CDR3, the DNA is TGCGCCAGCAGCTCCGGCAGGGGGGGCCCCTACGAGCAGTACTTC.

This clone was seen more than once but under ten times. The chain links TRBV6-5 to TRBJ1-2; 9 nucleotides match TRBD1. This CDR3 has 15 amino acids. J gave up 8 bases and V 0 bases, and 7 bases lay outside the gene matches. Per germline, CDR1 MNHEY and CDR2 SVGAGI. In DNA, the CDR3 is TGTGCCAGCAGTTACTCTAGCGGGACAGGGTCGGGCTACACCTTC. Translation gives CASSYSSGTGSGYTF.

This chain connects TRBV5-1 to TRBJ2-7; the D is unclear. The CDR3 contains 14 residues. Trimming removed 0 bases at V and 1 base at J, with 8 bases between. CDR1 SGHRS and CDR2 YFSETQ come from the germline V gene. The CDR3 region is CASSLGRSSYEQYF. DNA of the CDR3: TGCGCCAGCAGCTTGGGAAGATCGTCCTACGAGCAGTACTTC.

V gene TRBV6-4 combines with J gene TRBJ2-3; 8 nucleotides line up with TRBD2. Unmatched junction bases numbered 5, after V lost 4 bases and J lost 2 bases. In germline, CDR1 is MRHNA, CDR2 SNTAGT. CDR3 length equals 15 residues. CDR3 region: CASSVGGAFTDTQYF. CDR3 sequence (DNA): TGTGCCAGCAGTGTCGGGGGGGCGTTCACAGATACGCAGTATTTT.